This TCR beta chain was profiled in a study of shared clonotypes between healthy human individuals. Measured with immunoSEQ multiplex PCR; TCRdb has only the in-frame clones, and not every one. The sample has about a million clones, 77% seen once. With 4 bases removed from V and 0 bases from J, the gap between germline ends came to 11 bases. The V gene's germline CDR1 is SGHRS and CDR2 YFSETQ. The CDR3 contains 15 residues. CD45RA+ naive and CD45RA-negative memory subsets were separated from CD4+ cells. A remark on this clone: Different DNA sequences within this sample yield the same CDR3.

The source is a man between 18 and 35 years old in good health. Some clones in this sample may be carry-over from other donors' samples. The chain joins TRBV5-1 to TRBJ1-3, with no clear D. Material for sequencing was memory CD4+ T cells from PBMCs. Indicated subset: CD45RA-negative fraction. CDR3 in amino acids: CASSADGSSGNTIYF. The CDR3 DNA sequence: TGCGCCAGCAGCGCGGACGGGAGCTCTGGAAACACCATATATTTT.